This T cell receptor beta chain was retrieved from a study of T-cell memory formation after mild COVID-19. For this clonotype: Its specificity is unknown.

The study, taken as a whole, reports: CD4+ contracting clones lay mainly in CM and EM, CD8+ ones in EMRA. Whereas later expanders leaned CD4+, clones contracting day 15 to 85 showed a balanced CD4/CD8 makeup.

The CDR3 covers 14 residues. The V segment lost 8 bases and the J segment 4 bases; nucleotides outside the gene matches: 7. From germline, CDR1 is SGHRS and CDR2 YFSETQ. The authors produced TCR alpha and TCR beta cDNA libraries with sample barcodes and UMIs by 5'RACE using constant-segment primers. From the 5' RACE reads, TCRdb called clonotypes with MiXCR, one entry per CDR3 protein. In the table there are under 550,000 distinct CDR3 sequences, 15% to 20% of which are singletons. The source of this sequence is a man between 18 and 35 years old who had mild COVID-19 (a few samples of this study predate the infection). Cell type and time point are not known. The chain carries TRBV5-1 and TRBJ2-1, with TRBD2 matching over 9 bases. The sequenced sample was PBMCs or a T cell subset sorted from them (not recorded which). The CDR3 here is CARLSGGQYNEQFF. For the CDR3, the DNA is TGCGCCAGACTGAGCGGGGGGCAATACAATGAGCAGTTCTTC. Based on the CDR3 plus reference TRBV5-1 and TRBJ2-1, the full variable domain is KAGVTQTPRYLIKTRGQQVTLSCSPISGHRSVSWYQQTPGQGLQFLFEYFSETQRNKGNFPGRFSGRQFSNSRSEMNVSTLELGDSALYLCARLSGGQYNEQFFGPGTRLTVL.